The 14 T cell receptor beta chains given below trace back to one sample, sequenced in a study of cytomegalovirus exposure and HLA in healthy donors. Both 60 Vbeta primers and 13 Jbeta primers went into the PCR. Sequencing used immunoSEQ multiplex PCR; TCRdb keeps in-frame clones, though not all of them. The table records 210,000 or so clones, just over 75% of them present only once. Material for sequencing was PBMCs. The receptors stem from a woman aged 55-70 years in good health and CMV-seropositive.

V is TRBV2 and J is TRBJ2-7; 13 bases match TRBD2. Germline V gene data show CDR1 as SNHLY and CDR2 as FYNNEI. J lost 5 bases, V lost 5 bases, and 9 bases had no gene match. The CDR3 contains 16 residues. CDR3 sequence: CASSYYAGLAGDEQYF. In DNA form, the CDR3 reads TGTGCCAGCAGTTACTATGCCGGACTAGCGGGAGACGAGCAGTACTTC.

This sequence joins TRBV4-2 and TRBJ2-3, with 8 positions matching TRBD2. The V segment lost 1 base and the J segment 3 bases; nucleotides outside the gene matches: 15. Germline V CDR1 and CDR2: LGHNA, YNFKEQ. The CDR3 length is 19 residues. This chain's CDR3 is CASSQGTSWGVGLTDTQYF. The DNA of the CDR3 is TGTGCCAGCAGCCAAGGGACTAGCTGGGGGGTAGGGTTGACAGATACGCAGTATTTT.

Written as DNA, the CDR3 is TGCGCCAGCAGCTTAATGGACAGGCTCTATGGCTACACCTTC. This sequence encodes CASSLMDRLYGYTF. This sequence joins TRBV5-1 and TRBJ1-2; 7 bases align to TRBD1. The CDR3 runs to 14 residues. Germline V gives CDR1 SGHRS, CDR2 YFSETQ. The junction had 5 bases not matched to a gene; V was cut back by 2 bases and J by 4 bases.

This clone is a singleton in its sample. The CDR3 coding sequence is TGTGCCAGCAGGCTACAGGGGTACTATGGCTACACCTTC. This codes for CASRLQGYYGYTF. The chain links TRBV6-1 to TRBJ1-2, with TRBD1 matching over 7 bases. The V gene end was trimmed by 6 bases and the J gene end by 3 bases; junction bases not matched to a gene: 4. The CDR3 consists of 13 residues. The germline gives CDR1 MNHNS, CDR2 SASEGT.

This clone was picked up one time. The genes are TRBV5-4 and TRBJ2-7; 7 bases are shared with TRBD2. The CDR3 covers 16 residues. Trimming took 0 bases from V and 0 from J; bases not matched to a gene: 6. Germline V gives CDR1 SGHNT, CDR2 YYREEE (reference sequence). CDR3 DNA: TGTGCCAGCAGCTTGGGGGCCGGGGGGTTCTCCTACGAGCAGTACTTC. Protein: CASSLGAGGFSYEQYF. Complete variable domain (other parts from reference TRBV5-4 and TRBJ2-7): ETGVTQSPTHLIKTRGQQVTLRCSSQSGHNTVSWYQQALGQGPQFIFQYYREEENGRGNFPPRFSGLQFPNYSSELNVNALELDDSALYLCASSLGAGGFSYEQYFGPGTRLTVT.

The chain is built from TRBV7-9 and TRBJ2-1; D ambiguous. V was pared by 10 bases and J by 0 bases, with 13 bases between. The CDR3 sequence is 14 residues long. CDR1 and CDR2 (germline): SEHNR, FQNEAQ (reference sequence). CDR3 nucleotide sequence: TGTGCCACCGTGCGGTCTAGCTCCTACAATGAGCAGTTCTTC. Its protein product is CATVRSSSYNEQFF.

This clone was seen only a few times. DNA of the CDR3: TGTGCCAGCAGCGGGGACAATAATCAGCCCCAGCATTTT. Protein sequence: CASSGDNNQPQHF. The chain carries TRBV9 and TRBJ1-5, with a possible D match to TRBD1 (6 bases). V dropped 3 bases and J dropped 4 bases, with 8 bases sitting between them. This CDR3 is built from 13 residues. The germline V gene has CDR1 SGDLS and CDR2 YYNGEE.

J is TRBJ1-2 and V is TRBV5-1; TRBD1 matches at 10 bases. The V segment lost 4 bases and the J segment 2 bases; nucleotides outside the gene matches: 5. The CDR3 has 15 residues. Germline V gene data show CDR1 as SGHRS and CDR2 as YFSETQ. CDR3 bases: TGCGCCAGCAGCCCGACAGGGGGCTCCAACTATGGCTACACCTTC. Protein sequence: CASSPTGGSNYGYTF.

The rearrangement links TRBV10-3 to TRBJ1-4; the match to TRBD1 covers 9 bases. Germline V gene sequence: CDR1 ENHRY, CDR2 SYGVKD. V shed 7 bases and J 7 bases; nucleotides not matched to a gene: 1. The CDR3 consists of 12 residues. The DNA of the CDR3 is TGTGCCATCAAGACAGGGGGTGAAAAACTGTTTTTT. Translating it yields CAIKTGGEKLFF.

The rearrangement links TRBV10-2 to TRBJ2-1; perhaps TRBD2 as D (6 bases). Deletions cut 4 bases from V and 2 bases from J, with 21 bases between. Looked up from germline, CDR1 is WSHSY and CDR2 is SAAADI. This CDR3 region has 18 residues. CDR3 sequence (DNA): TGCGCCAGCAGTGGGGGAGCCCTAGCGCTCAGTGCCTACAATGAGCAGTTCTTC. Translation gives CASSGGALALSAYNEQFF.

As DNA, the CDR3 is TGTGCCAGCAGCGGGACAGGGACAACAGATACGCAGTATTTT. As protein: CASSGTGTTDTQYF. The rearrangement uses TRBV5-4 and TRBJ2-3, with 9 bases lining up with TRBD1. CDR3 length equals 14 residues. Germline V gene lookup returns CDR1 SGHNT and CDR2 YYREEE (reference sequence). The V segment lost 4 bases and the J segment 3 bases; nucleotides outside the gene matches: 3.

In this sample, this clone turned up a few times. The V and J genes are TRBV27 and TRBJ2-1; 9 nucleotides agree with TRBD1. V lost 2 bases and J lost 9; bases outside the gene matches: 2. This CDR3 has 13 amino acids. The V gene's germline CDR1 is MNHEY and CDR2 SMNVEV (reference sequence). The CDR3: CASSLTGGLEQFF. The DNA for the CDR3 is TGTGCCAGCAGTTTAACAGGGGGCCTTGAGCAGTTCTTC.

The genes are TRBV27 and TRBJ1-2, with D perhaps matching TRBD1 (5 bases). The CDR3 sequence is 12 residues long. Germline V gene lookup returns CDR1 MNHEY and CDR2 SMNVEV (reference sequence). Trimming stripped 6 bases from V and 6 bases from J, with 11 bases between. The CDR3: CASRSGGDGYTF. CDR3 in DNA: TGTGCCAGCAGATCCGGAGGGGATGGCTACACCTTC.

The rearrangement uses TRBV6-6 and TRBJ2-5; maybe TRBD1 (6 bases). The CDR3 has 14 residues. V dropped 0 bases and J dropped 2 bases, with 7 bases sitting between them. CDR1 MNHNY and CDR2 SVGAGI come from the germline V gene (reference sequence). The CDR3 region has the DNA TGTGCCAGCAGTTACTCGACAGGACAAGAGACCCAGTACTTC. It specifies CASSYSTGQETQYF.